These 26 T cell receptor beta chains were sequenced from one sample in a study of molecular identifiers for immune sequencing clone quantification. TCRdb redid the calling of the PCR reads with MiXCR, one entry per CDR3 protein. The repertoire holds approximately 500,000 distinct CDR3 sequences, with around 23% as singletons. Sequencing was carried out using naive CD8+ T cells from blood, with Jurkat cell RNA spiked in. The subset is: FACS-sorted CD8+CD4-CCR7+CD45RA+ naive T cells. Receptors originate from a human donor in good health. Some libraries in this study had Jurkat cell RNA spiked in.

This clonotype was counted many times. The J gene is TRBJ1-1, the V gene TRBV4-3; TRBD1 is a possible D gene (6 bases). CDR3 size: 13 residues. V was cut by 3 bases and J by 6 bases, with 11 bases left in between. Per the germline V gene, CDR1 is LGHNA and CDR2 is YSLEER. In DNA, the CDR3 is TGCGCCAGCAGCCAGGCAGGGGTGGCTGAAGCTTTCTTT. Translating gives CASSQAGVAEAFF.

This clonotype turned up a few times. CDR3 in DNA: TGTGCCACCGCTGCGACTAAGAGGAATGAGCAGTTCTTC. This translates into CATAATKRNEQFF. This chain connects TRBV24-1 to TRBJ2-1, with D possibly being TRBD2 (5 bases). V was trimmed by 9 bases and J by 7 bases, leaving 15 bases between them. CDR1 is KGHDR and CDR2 is SFDVKD in the germline V gene. The CDR3 runs 13 residues.

The chain employs TRBV5-3 and TRBJ1-6, with a possible D match to TRBD1 (6 bases). TRBV5-3 is filed as an ORF, its function uncertain. Trimming removed 8 bases at V and 5 bases at J, with 23 bases between. This CDR3 comprises 17 residues. CDR3 DNA sequence: TGTGCCAGCGGTACGACGGGGGGCAAGATAGATAATTCACCCCTCCACTTT. Translating gives CASGTTGGKIDNSPLHF.

This clonotype turned up a few times. This chain joins TRBV6-5 and TRBJ2-2; 12 nucleotides match TRBD2. Germline lookup yields CDR1 MNHEY and CDR2 SVGAGI. J was trimmed by 6 bases and V by 5 bases; bases with no gene match: 19. CDR3 size: 20 residues. The CDR3 coding sequence is TGTGCCAGCAGTCGATTACCGGGACTAGCGGGTCATAACTGGGCCGGGGAGCTGTTTTTT. Its protein product is CASSRLPGLAGHNWAGELFF.

This clonotype was counted many times. The germline gene is not matched at one end of the junction; a read error may be the cause. V and J are TRBV11-2 and TRBJ2-5; perhaps TRBD2 as D (5 bases). This CDR3 is 12 amino acids long. CDR1 and CDR2 from the germline V gene are SGHAT and FQNNGV. CDR3 loop: CASSLEGETQYF. In nucleotides, the CDR3 is TGCGCCAGCAGCCTTGAGGGAGAGACCCAGTACTTC. The full variable domain, with the rest looked up from reference TRBV11-2 and TRBJ2-5, is EAGVAQSPRYKIIEKRQSVAFWCNPISGHATLYWYQQILGQGPKLLIQFQNNGVVDDSQLPKDRFSAERLKGVDSTLKIQPAKLEDSAVYLCASSLEGETQYFGPGTRLLVL.

To note about this clonotype: Germline and junction disagree at one end, which may indicate a read error. V gene TRBV5-1 combines with J gene TRBJ2-7; D is undetermined. Germline lookup yields CDR1 SGHRS and CDR2 YFSETQ. The CDR3 covers 15 residues. CDR3 sequence reads: CASSLEWSPPYAQYF. CDR3 DNA: TGCGCCAGCAGCTTGGAGTGGAGTCCCCCCTACGCGCAGTACTTC. Together with reference TRBV5-1 and TRBJ2-7, the CDR3 gives the full variable domain: KAGVTQTPRYLIKTRGQQVTLSCSPISGHRSVSWYQQTPGQGLQFLFEYFSETQRNKGNFPGRFSGRQFSNSRSEMNVSTLELGDSALYLCASSLEWSPPYAQYFGPGTRLTVT.

This clonotype has more than one count but fewer than ten. The gene calls are TRBV12-3 or TRBV12-4 and TRBJ1-5; no definite D call. This CDR3 region has 15 residues. V lost 3 bases and J 3 bases, leaving 12 bases between the germline ends. The chain's CDR3 is CASSFGLGANQPQHF. For the CDR3, the DNA is TGTGCCAGCAGTTTCGGTTTGGGCGCCAATCAGCCCCAGCATTTT.

The table lists this clonotype with a few counts. The chain is built from TRBV11-2 and TRBJ2-7, with 11 bases fitting TRBD1. The CDR3 runs to 18 residues. CDR1 is SGHAT and CDR2 is FQNNGV in the germline V gene. V was clipped by 5 bases and J by 2 bases; unmatched bases: 14. CDR3 protein: CASSLQDRGLRTTYEQYF. CDR3 nucleotide sequence: TGTGCCAGCAGCCTCCAGGACAGGGGGCTCCGGACTACCTACGAGCAGTACTTC.

In regard to this clonotype: It may be a read error: a sequence one base away is much more abundant. The gene calls are TRBV20-1 and TRBJ2-4, with 9 nucleotides matching TRBD2. This CDR3 region has 18 residues. Per germline, CDR1 DFQATT and CDR2 SNEGSKA (reference sequence). Losses at the gene ends were 1 base for V and 0 bases for J; bases not matched to a gene: 10. The CDR3 reads CSARVRASGDLAKNIQYF. The CDR3 DNA reads as TGCAGTGCTAGAGTTCGGGCTAGCGGGGACTTAGCCAAAAACATTCAGTACTTC.

J is TRBJ1-5 and V is TRBV12-3 or TRBV12-4, with D hard to call. Trimming removed 1 base from V and 3 bases from J, with 7 bases in between. There are 14 residues in the CDR3. CDR3 protein: CASSLGRFNQPQHF. The CDR3 coding sequence is TGTGCCAGCAGTTTAGGTAGATTCAATCAGCCCCAGCATTTT.

This clonotype has a handful of counts. This sequence joins TRBV10-3 and TRBJ2-1; weak D call: TRBD1 (5 bases). Germline V gene data show CDR1 as ENHRY and CDR2 as SYGVKD. V was clipped by 6 bases and J by 4 bases, with 7 bases between them. The CDR3 totals 12 residues. The CDR3 nucleotides read TGTGCCATCAGGGACACATACAATGAGCAGTTCTTC. This encodes CAIRDTYNEQFF.

CDR3 bases: TGCGCCAGCAGCCGAAACAGGGGCGCAGGGGCCAACGTCCTGACTTTC. This translates into CASSRNRGAGANVLTF. This chain connects TRBV4-3 to TRBJ2-6; 7 nucleotides align to TRBD1. The CDR3 has 16 residues. From germline, CDR1 is LGHNA and CDR2 YSLEER. V was pared by 4 bases and J by 4 bases, with 7 bases of the junction left unmatched.

The chain employs TRBV20-1 and TRBJ2-7, with D maybe TRBD1 (6 bases). V was cut by 6 bases and J by 6 bases, with 18 bases left in between. Per the germline V gene, CDR1 is DFQATT and CDR2 is SNEGSKA (reference sequence). The CDR3 has 13 amino acids. The CDR3, as DNA: TGCAGTGCCGAGAAGCTCTCAGGGGCCGAGCAGTACTTC. Translation: CSAEKLSGAEQYF.

In the case of this clonotype: Being one base from a much bigger clone, this may be a read error. V gene TRBV5-3 combines with J gene TRBJ2-5; a weak D match, TRBD2 (5 bases). TRBV5-3 is annotated as an ORF whose role is uncertain. CDR3 length: 12 amino acids. Here the CDR3 reads CVSSLEEETQYF. The CDR3 nucleotides read TGTGTCAGCAGCTTGGAGGAAGAGACCCAGTACTTC.

This clonotype has a count of ten or more. The chain joins TRBV6-5 to TRBJ1-5, with D uncertain. The length of the CDR3 is 13 residues. Trimming took 0 bases from V and 5 from J, leaving 5 bases between them. CDR1 and CDR2 from the germline V gene are MNHEY and SVGAGI. CDR3 nucleotides: TGTGCCAGCAGTTACTCGATTTATCAGCCCCAGCATTTT. Translated, it gives CASSYSIYQPQHF.

There are a few counts of this clonotype. This chain links TRBV6-5 with TRBJ2-7; D not resolved. CDR3 length equals 15 residues. From germline, CDR1 is MNHEY and CDR2 SVGAGI. V gave up 5 bases and J gave up 0 bases, with 14 bases separating them. CDR3 sequence reads: CASSQSLVNSYEQYF. The CDR3 coding sequence is TGTGCCAGCAGTCAAAGCCTAGTAAACTCCTACGAGCAGTACTTC.

A note on this clonotype: A read error may be the cause here, since a much bigger clone is one base away. This chain connects TRBV4-3 to TRBJ1-1, with D perhaps TRBD1 (6 bases). This CDR3 region has 15 residues. Germline assignment: CDR1 LGHNA and CDR2 YSLEER. The CDR3 reads CASSQDSPMNAEAFF. CDR3 coding DNA: TGCGCCAGCAGCCAGGACAGTCCCATGAACGCTGAAGCTTTCTTT.

V usage is TRBV4-1 and J usage is TRBJ2-7; 12 bases match TRBD2. V lost 4 bases to trimming and J lost 6 bases; unmatched junction nucleotides: 10. Germline values: CDR1 MGHRA, CDR2 YSYEKL. The CDR3 runs to 16 residues. Here the CDR3 reads CASSPRQGLAGSEQYF. The DNA for the CDR3 is TGCGCCAGCAGCCCCCGCCAGGGACTAGCGGGTAGCGAGCAGTACTTC.

This chain uses TRBV7-9 with TRBJ1-1; D might be TRBD1 (5 bases). Germline CDR1 is SEHNR and CDR2 is FQNEAQ (reference sequence). V was trimmed by 1 base and J by 13 bases, leaving 16 bases between them. This CDR3 contains 13 residues. CDR3 in amino acids: CASSLVSGRGGFF. DNA for the CDR3: TGTGCCAGCAGCTTAGTTTCGGGCCGTGGGGGTTTCTTT.

This clonotype was recorded only once. This chain connects TRBV20-1 to TRBJ2-3, with a tentative D call TRBD2 (5 bases). Trimming removed 1 base at V and 6 bases at J, with 23 bases between. The CDR3 runs 17 residues. The germline V gene has CDR1 DFQATT and CDR2 SNEGSKA (reference sequence). The CDR3 loop reads CSARAREFVGRSDTQYF. The CDR3 nucleotides read TGCAGTGCTAGAGCTCGAGAATTTGTAGGGAGATCTGATACGCAGTATTTT.

A word on this clonotype: This could be a read error, since a much larger clone is one nucleotide away. The V gene is TRBV29-1, the J gene TRBJ2-4, with D perhaps TRBD2 (6 bases). The CDR3 runs 13 residues. Germline loops: CDR1 SQVTM, CDR2 ANQGSEA. The CDR3 protein is CSVVARRENIRYF. CDR3 DNA sequence: TGCAGCGTTGTGGCTAGGAGGGAAAACATTCGGTACTTC. The full variable domain, in which reference TRBV29-1 and TRBJ2-4 provide the parts outside the CDR3, is SAVISQKPSRDICQRGTSLTIQCQVDSQVTMMFWYRQQPGQSLTLIATANQGSEATYESGFVIDKFPISRPNLTFSTLTVSNMSPEDSSIYLCSVVARRENIRYFGAGTRLSVL.

This clonotype was counted between two and nine times. This sequence joins TRBV30 and TRBJ2-2; weak D call: TRBD2 (5 bases). V shed 4 bases and J shed 6 bases, with 12 bases lying between them. The CDR3 consists of 13 residues. Germline V lookup: CDR1 GTSNPN, CDR2 SVGIG (reference sequence). Here the CDR3 DNA reads TGTGCCTGGACCGAGGGATCGGCCGGGGAGCTGTTTTTT. It encodes CAWTEGSAGELFF.

This clonotype showed up just a few times. This chain joins TRBV6-2 or TRBV6-3 and TRBJ2-2; D gene unclear. CDR3 length: 15 amino acids. Germline V gene lookup returns CDR1 MNHEY and CDR2 SVGEGT. The V end lost 10 bases, the J end lost 5 bases, and 20 bases lay between the germline ends. Here the CDR3 reads CATRPPSAVTGELFF. DNA for the CDR3: TGTGCCACACGCCCCCCTTCGGCGGTAACCGGGGAGCTGTTTTTT.

There are a few counts of this clonotype. The chain has TRBV20-1 and TRBJ2-7; D possibly corresponds to TRBD2 (6 bases). The germline V gene encodes CDR1 DFQATT and CDR2 SNEGSKA (reference sequence). The CDR3 has 17 amino acids. The CDR3, as DNA: TGCAGCCTCTTGGGCGGGATTGGGGAGCGCATCCCCTACGAGCAGTACTTC. As protein: CSLLGGIGERIPYEQYF.

The rearrangement links TRBV4-3 to TRBJ2-1; TRBD2 matches 9 bases. Germline lookup yields CDR1 LGHNA and CDR2 YSLEER. This CDR3 is 19 amino acids long. J gave up 2 bases and V 0 bases, and 11 bases lay outside the gene matches. CDR3 bases: TGCGCCAGCAGCCAAGATAAACGGCCCCGACTAGCGGCCTACAATGAGCAGTTCTTC. Protein product: CASSQDKRPRLAAYNEQFF.

This clonotype was found a few times. The chain recombines TRBV9 with TRBJ2-2; 9 bases are a match to TRBD2. Germline trimming cut 3 bases from V and 4 bases from J; bases unmatched to any gene: 7. Germline V lookup: CDR1 SGDLS, CDR2 YYNGEE. This CDR3 region has 16 residues. CDR3 coding DNA: TGTGCCAGCAGCGGAAGGCGGGGGGGAGTCACCGGGGAGCTGTTTTTT. Encoded protein: CASSGRRGGVTGELFF.